Sequencing of this T cell receptor (beta chain) was carried out in a study of PD-L1 blockade in urothelial cancer. About the research overall: Specimens of blood held a median count of about 140,000 T cells.

Concerning this clone: The same CDR3 arises from other DNA sequences in this sample as well.

Trimming took off 2 bases at V and 3 bases at J, with 11 bases between the two ends. This CDR3 is built from 14 residues. The V gene's germline CDR1 is MNHEY and CDR2 SMNVEV (reference sequence). Measured with immunoSEQ multiplex PCR; TCRdb has only the in-frame clones, and not every one. The table includes about 84,000 clones, roughly 82% detected once. The chain links TRBV27 to TRBJ2-7; D remains unclear. This receptor was taken from an older man with urothelial cancer. Material: PBMCs, obtained around atezolizumab (anti-PD-L1) treatment. CDR3 loop: CASSLSAGVYEQYF. The CDR3 DNA reads as TGTGCCAGCAGTTTAAGTGCCGGTGTCTACGAGCAGTACTTC.